A selection of T cell receptor beta chains follows, all from one sample in a study of shared clonotypes between healthy human individuals. The data were produced by immunoSEQ multiplex PCR, yet TCRdb's version contains in-frame clones alone and is incomplete. The repertoire includes roughly 2 million clones, approximately 95% of them detected once, and around 0.13% sits in the top ten. Sequenced: naive CD4+ T cells sorted from blood. Receptors originate from a man younger than 30 in good health. Both conserved end residues are part of each CDR3. Each record gives: J gene, V gene, CDR3 protein.

J gene: TRBJ1-4
V gene: TRBV7-9
CDR3 protein: CASSLQGPGEKLFF

J gene: TRBJ1-5
V gene: TRBV28
CDR3 protein: CASSLTNQPQHF

J gene: TRBJ1-2
V gene: TRBV6-1
CDR3 protein: CASSDPGGGIYGYTF

J gene: TRBJ1-1
V gene: TRBV7-9
CDR3 protein: CASSSGAMNTEAFF

J gene: TRBJ1-6
V gene: TRBV9
CDR3 protein: CASSRLAGSPLHF

J gene: TRBJ2-1
V gene: TRBV9
CDR3 protein: CASSVGGVNEQFF

J gene: TRBJ1-2
V gene: TRBV5-1
CDR3 protein: CASSYGTVGYGYTF

J gene: TRBJ2-6
V gene: TRBV27
CDR3 protein: CASSQRTARAGANVLTF

J gene: TRBJ1-5
V gene: TRBV30
CDR3 protein: CAWSIPTGNHQPQHF

J gene: TRBJ1-2
V gene: TRBV10-3
CDR3 protein: CAISDDTSYGYTF

J gene: TRBJ2-7
V gene: TRBV9
CDR3 protein: CASSTGLVSYEQYF